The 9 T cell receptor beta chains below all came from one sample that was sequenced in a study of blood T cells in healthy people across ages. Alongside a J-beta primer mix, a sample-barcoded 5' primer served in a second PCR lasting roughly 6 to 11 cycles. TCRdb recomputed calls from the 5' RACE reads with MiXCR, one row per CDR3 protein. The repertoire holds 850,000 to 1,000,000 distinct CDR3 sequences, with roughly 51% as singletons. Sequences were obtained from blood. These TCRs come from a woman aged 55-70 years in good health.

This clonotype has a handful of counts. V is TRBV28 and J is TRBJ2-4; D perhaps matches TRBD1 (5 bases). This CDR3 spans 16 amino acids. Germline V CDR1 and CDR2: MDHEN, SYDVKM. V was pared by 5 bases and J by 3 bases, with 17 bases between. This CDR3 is CASSPRAQGGKNIQYF. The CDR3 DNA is TGTGCCAGCAGTCCTAGGGCCCAGGGTGGCAAAAACATTCAGTACTTC.

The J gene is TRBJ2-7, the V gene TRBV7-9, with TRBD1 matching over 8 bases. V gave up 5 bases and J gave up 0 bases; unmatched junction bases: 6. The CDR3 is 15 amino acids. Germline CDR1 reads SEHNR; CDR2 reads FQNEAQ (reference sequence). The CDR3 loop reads CASSPTGGYSYEQYF. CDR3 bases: TGTGCCAGCAGCCCAACAGGGGGTTACTCCTACGAGCAGTACTTC.

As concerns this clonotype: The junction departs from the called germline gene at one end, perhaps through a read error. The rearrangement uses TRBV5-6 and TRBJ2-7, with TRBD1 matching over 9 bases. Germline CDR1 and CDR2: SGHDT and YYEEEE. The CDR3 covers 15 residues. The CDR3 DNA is TGTGCCGGCAGCTTGCAAGGACAGGGGTTCTACGAGCAGTACTTC. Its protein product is CAGSLQGQGFYEQYF.

The CDR3 sequence is CANYDRGVNYGYTF. The CDR3 DNA sequence: TGTGCCAACTACGACAGGGGGGTTAACTATGGCTACACCTTC. The chain uses TRBV6-1 and TRBJ1-2; 9 positions match TRBD1. Germline-derived CDR1 and CDR2 are MNHNS and SASEGT. CDR3 size: 14 residues. The trim removed 10 bases at V and 1 base at J, leaving 7 bases unmatched.

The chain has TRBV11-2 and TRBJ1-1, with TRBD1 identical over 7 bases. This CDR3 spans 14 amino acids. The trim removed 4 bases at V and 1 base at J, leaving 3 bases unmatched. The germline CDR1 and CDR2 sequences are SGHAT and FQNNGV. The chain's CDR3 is CASSSGQPNTEAFF. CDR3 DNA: TGTGCCAGCAGCTCGGGACAGCCGAACACTGAAGCTTTCTTT.

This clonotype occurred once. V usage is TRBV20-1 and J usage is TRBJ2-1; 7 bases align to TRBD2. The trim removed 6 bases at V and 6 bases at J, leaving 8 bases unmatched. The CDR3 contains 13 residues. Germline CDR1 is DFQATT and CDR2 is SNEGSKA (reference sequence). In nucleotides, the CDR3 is TGCAGTGCCCCGACCGCGGGAGTCAATGAGCAGTTCTTC. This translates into CSAPTAGVNEQFF.

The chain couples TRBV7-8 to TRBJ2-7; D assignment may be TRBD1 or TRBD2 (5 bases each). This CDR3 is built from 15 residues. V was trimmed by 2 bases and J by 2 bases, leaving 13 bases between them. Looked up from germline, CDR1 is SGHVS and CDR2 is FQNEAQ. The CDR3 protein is CASSLRRDVPYEQYF. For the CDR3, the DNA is TGTGCCAGCAGCTTACGCCGGGACGTTCCCTACGAGCAGTACTTC.

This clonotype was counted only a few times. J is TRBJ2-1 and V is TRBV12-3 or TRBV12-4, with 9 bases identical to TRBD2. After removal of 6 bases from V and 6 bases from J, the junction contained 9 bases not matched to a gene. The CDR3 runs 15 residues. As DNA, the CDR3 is TGTGCCAGCAGGCAGAGCGGGAGGCGACGCAATGAGCAGTTCTTC. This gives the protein CASRQSGRRRNEQFF.

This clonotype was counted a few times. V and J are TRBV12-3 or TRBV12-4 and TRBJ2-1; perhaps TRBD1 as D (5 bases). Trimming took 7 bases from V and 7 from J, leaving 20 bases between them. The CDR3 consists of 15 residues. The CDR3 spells CASTIGASQGNEQFF. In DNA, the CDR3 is TGTGCCAGCACTATTGGGGCTTCCCAAGGGAATGAGCAGTTCTTC.